The subject of this entry is one TCR beta chain. What it binds is unknown. The investigators made TCR beta cDNA from roughly 460 ng total RNA, using a constant-region primer. Slightly modified ARM-PCR served as the procedure for the TCR beta libraries. These libraries came from three rounds of nested multiplex PCR. The first two PCR rounds used TRBV1-TRBV30 forward primers with a C-beta reverse primer, 9 to 10 cycles each. TCRdb re-analysed the multiplex PCR reads in MiXCR, keeping a single row per CDR3 protein. The repertoire holds about 320,000 distinct CDR3 sequences, with roughly 60% as singletons. Germline loops: CDR1 MNHNS, CDR2 SASEGT. The CDR3 loop spans 15 amino acids. Trimming pared 1 base from V and 4 bases from J, leaving 10 bases between. This sample was taken from a study of tumor-infiltrating lymphocytes in primary liver carcinoma. Study findings and constraints: Tumor samples exhibited a significantly greater top-250-clone fraction than blood samples (p = 0.039). Less overlap was seen in tumor-adjacent and tumor-blood pairs than in tumor region pairs.

The blood RNA (from unsorted whole blood) was obtained, and germline DNA was also extracted. No treatment had been given to the patients, who were chronically infected with HBV. Prior to surgery, approximately 4 milliliters of peripheral blood were drawn. The receptor was derived from a man aged 35-49 years with primary liver carcinoma and hepatitis B virus infection. V and J are TRBV6-1 and TRBJ2-2; D is uncertain. Sequencing input: peripheral blood. CDR3 in amino acids: CASSEVVNGTGELFF. In DNA form, the CDR3 reads TGTGCCAGCAGTGAAGTAGTGAACGGCACCGGGGAGCTGTTTTTT.